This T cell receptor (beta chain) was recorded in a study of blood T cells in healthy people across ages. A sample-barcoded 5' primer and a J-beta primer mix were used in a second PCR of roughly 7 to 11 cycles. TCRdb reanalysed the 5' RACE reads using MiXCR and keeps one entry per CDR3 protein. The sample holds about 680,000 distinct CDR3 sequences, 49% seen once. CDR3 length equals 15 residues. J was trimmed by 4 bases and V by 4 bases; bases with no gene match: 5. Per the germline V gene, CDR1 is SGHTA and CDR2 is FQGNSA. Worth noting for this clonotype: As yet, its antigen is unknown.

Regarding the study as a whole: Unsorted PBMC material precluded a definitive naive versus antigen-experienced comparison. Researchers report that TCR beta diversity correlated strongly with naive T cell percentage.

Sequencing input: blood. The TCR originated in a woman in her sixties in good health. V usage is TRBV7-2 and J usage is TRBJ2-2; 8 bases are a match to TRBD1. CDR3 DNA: TGTGCCAGCAGCTCCGGACAGGGCGTCACCGGGGAGCTGTTTTTT. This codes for CASSSGQGVTGELFF.